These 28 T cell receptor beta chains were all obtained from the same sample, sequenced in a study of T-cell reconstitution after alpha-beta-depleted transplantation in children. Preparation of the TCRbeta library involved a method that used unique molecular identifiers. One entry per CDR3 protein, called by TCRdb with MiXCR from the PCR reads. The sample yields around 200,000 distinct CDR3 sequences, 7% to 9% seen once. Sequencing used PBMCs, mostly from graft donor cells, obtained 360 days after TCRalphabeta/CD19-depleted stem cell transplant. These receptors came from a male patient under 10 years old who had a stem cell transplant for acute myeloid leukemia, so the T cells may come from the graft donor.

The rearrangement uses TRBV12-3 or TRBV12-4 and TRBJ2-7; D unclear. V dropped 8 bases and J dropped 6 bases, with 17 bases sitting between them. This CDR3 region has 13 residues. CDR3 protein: CASAEAATSEQYF. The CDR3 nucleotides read TGTGCCAGCGCTGAGGCAGCGACCTCCGAGCAGTACTTC.

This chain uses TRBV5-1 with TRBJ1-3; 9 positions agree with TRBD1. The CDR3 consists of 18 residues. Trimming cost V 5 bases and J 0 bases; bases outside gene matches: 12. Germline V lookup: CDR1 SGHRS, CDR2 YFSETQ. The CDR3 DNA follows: TGCGCCAGCAGTTGGGGCACCGGACAGGGGACCTCTGGAAACACCATATATTTT. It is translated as CASSWGTGQGTSGNTIYF.

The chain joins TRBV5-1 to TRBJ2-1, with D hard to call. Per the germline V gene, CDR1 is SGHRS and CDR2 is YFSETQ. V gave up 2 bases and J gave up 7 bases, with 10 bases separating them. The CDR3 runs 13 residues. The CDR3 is CASSFAEFNEQFF. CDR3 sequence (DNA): TGCGCCAGCAGCTTCGCGGAATTTAATGAGCAGTTCTTC.

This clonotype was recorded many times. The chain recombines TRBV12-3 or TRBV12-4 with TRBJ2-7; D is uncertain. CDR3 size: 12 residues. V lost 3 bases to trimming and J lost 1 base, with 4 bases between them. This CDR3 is CASSFGSYEQYV. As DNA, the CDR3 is TGTGCCAGCAGTTTTGGGTCCTACGAGCAGTACGTC.

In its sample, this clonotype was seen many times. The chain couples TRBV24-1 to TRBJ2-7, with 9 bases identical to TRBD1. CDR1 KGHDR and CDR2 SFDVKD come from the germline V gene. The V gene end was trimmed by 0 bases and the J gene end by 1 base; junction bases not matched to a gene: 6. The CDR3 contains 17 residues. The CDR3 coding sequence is TGTGCCACCAGTGATTTGATACCGGGACAGGGTTCCTACGAGCAGTACGTC. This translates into CATSDLIPGQGSYEQYV.

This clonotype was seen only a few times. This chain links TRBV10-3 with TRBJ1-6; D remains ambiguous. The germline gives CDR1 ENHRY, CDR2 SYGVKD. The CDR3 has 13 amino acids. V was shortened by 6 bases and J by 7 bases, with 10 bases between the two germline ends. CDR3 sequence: CAISSVVNSPLHF. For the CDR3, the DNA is TGTGCCATCAGCTCCGTCGTAAATTCACCCCTCCACTTT.

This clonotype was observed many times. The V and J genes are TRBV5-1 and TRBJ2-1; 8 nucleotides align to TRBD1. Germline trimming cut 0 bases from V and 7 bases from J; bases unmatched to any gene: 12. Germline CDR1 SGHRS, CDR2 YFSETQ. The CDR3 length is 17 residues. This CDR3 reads CASSLGTGSLLGNEQFF. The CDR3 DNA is TGCGCCAGCAGCTTGGGGACAGGGAGCCTCTTAGGGAATGAGCAGTTCTTC.

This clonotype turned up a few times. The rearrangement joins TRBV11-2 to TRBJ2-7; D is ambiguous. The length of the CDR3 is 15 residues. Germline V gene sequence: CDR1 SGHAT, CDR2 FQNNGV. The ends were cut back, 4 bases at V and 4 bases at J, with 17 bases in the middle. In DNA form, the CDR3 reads TGTGCCAGCAGCTCGTTATCCCGTGGGCCTTACGAGCAGTACTTC. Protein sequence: CASSSLSRGPYEQYF.

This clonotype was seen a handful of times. DNA for the CDR3: TGTGCTAGTTTACGAGGGTATGAGCAAGAGACCCAGTACTTC. Protein product: CASLRGYEQETQYF. The rearrangement links TRBV12-5 to TRBJ2-5, with D perhaps TRBD2 (5 bases). Trimming pared 8 bases from V and 2 bases from J, leaving 15 bases between. Germline V gene data show CDR1 as LGHNT and CDR2 as FRNRAP. The CDR3 has 14 amino acids.

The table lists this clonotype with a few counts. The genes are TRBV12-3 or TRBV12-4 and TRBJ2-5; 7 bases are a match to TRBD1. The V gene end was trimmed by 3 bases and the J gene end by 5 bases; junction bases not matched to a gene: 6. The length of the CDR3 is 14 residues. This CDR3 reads CASSLRGLYETQYF. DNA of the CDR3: TGTGCCAGCAGTTTGAGGGGGCTTTATGAGACCCAGTACTTC.

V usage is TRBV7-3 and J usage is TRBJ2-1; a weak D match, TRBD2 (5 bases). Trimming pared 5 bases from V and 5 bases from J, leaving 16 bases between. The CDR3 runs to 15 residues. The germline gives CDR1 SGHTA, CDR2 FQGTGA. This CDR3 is CASSRRNERDNEQFF. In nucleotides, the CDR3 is TGTGCCAGCAGCCGTCGCAACGAGAGGGACAATGAGCAGTTCTTC.

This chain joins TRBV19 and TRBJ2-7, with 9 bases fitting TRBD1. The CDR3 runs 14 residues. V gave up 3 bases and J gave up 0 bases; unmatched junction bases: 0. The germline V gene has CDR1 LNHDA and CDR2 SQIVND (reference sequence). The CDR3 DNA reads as TGTGCCAGTAGTATGACAGGGGGCTCCTACGAGCAGTACTTC. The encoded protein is CASSMTGGSYEQYF. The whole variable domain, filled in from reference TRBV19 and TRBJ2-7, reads DGGITQSPKYLFRKEGQNVTLSCEQNLNHDAMYWYRQDPGQGLRLIYYSQIVNDFQKGDIAEGYSVSREKKESFPLTVTSAQKNPTAFYLCASSMTGGSYEQYFGPGTRLTVT.

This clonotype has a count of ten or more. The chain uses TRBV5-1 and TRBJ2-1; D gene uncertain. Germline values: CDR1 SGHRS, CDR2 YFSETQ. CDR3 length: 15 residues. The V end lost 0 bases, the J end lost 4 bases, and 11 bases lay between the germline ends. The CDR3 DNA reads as TGCGCCAGCAGCTTGGGCGGAATACCTTACAATGAGCAGTTCTTC. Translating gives CASSLGGIPYNEQFF.

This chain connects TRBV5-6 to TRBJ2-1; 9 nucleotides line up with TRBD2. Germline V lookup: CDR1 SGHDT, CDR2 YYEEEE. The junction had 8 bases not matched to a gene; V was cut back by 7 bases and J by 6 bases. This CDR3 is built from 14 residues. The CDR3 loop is CASRWTSDPNEQFF. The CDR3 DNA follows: TGTGCCAGCCGGTGGACTAGCGACCCCAATGAGCAGTTCTTC.

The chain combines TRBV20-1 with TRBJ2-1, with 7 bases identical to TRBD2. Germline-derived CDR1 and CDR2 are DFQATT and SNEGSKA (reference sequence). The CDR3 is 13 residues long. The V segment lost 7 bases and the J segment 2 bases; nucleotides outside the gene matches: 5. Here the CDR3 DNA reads TGCAGTGGGGGGGGTTCCCCCTACAATGAGCAGTTCTTC. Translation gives CSGGGSPYNEQFF.

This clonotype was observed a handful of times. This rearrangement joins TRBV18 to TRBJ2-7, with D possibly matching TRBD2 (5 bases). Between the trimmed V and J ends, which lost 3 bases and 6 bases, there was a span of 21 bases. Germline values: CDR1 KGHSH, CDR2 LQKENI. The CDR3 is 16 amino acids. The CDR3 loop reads CASSPPFGGYWGEQYF. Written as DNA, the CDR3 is TGTGCCAGCTCACCTCCCTTTGGCGGGTATTGGGGCGAGCAGTACTTC.

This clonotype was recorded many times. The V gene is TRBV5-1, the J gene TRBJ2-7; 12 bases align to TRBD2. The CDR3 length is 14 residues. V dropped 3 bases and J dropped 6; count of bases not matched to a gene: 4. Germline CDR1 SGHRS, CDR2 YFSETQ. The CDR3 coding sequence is TGCGCCAGCAGCTGGACTAGCGGGAATGTCGAGCAGTACTTC. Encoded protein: CASSWTSGNVEQYF.

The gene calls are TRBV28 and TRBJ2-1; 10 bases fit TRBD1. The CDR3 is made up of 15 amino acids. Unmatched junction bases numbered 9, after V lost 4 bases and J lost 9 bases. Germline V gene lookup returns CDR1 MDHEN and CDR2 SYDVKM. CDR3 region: CASSSPGQGNREQFF. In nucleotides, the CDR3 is TGTGCCAGCAGTTCTCCGGGACAGGGGAATCGTGAGCAGTTCTTC. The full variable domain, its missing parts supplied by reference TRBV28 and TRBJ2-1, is DVKVTQSSRYLVKRTGEKVFLECVQDMDHENMFWYRQDPGLGLRLIYFSYDVKMKEKGDIPEGYSVSREKKERFSLILESASTNQTSMYLCASSSPGQGNREQFFGPGTRLTVL.

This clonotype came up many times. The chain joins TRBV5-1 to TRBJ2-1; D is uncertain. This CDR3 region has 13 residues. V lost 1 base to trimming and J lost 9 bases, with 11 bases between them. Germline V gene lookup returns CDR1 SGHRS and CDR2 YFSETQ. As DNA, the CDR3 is TGCGCCAGCAGCTTGAGAGGTGCTGGTGAGCAGTTCTTC. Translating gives CASSLRGAGEQFF.

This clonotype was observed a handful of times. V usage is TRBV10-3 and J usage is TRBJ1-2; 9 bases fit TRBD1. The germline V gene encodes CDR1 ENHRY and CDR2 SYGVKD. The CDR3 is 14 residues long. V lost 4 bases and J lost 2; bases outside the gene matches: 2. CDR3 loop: CAISAGTGNYGYTF. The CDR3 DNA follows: TGTGCCATCAGTGCCGGGACAGGGAACTATGGCTACACCTTC.

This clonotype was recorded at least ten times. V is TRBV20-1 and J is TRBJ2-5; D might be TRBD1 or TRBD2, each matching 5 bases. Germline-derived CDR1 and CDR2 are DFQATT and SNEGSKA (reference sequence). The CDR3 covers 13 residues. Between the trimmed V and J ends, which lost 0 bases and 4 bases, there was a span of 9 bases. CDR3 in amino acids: CSARDKGRETQYF. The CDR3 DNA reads TGCAGTGCTAGAGATAAGGGACGAGAGACCCAGTACTTC.

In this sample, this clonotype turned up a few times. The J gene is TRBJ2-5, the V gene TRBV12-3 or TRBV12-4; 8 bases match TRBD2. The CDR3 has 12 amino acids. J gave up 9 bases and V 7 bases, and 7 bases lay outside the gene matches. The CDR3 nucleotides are TGTGCCAGCACCCAAAAAGCGGGGGCCCAGTACTTC. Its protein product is CASTQKAGAQYF.

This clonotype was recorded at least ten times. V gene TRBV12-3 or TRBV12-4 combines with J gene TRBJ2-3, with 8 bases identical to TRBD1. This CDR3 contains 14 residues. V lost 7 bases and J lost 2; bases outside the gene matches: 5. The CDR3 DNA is TGTGCCAGCAACCCGGACAGGGACACAGATACGCAGTATTTT. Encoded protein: CASNPDRDTDTQYF.

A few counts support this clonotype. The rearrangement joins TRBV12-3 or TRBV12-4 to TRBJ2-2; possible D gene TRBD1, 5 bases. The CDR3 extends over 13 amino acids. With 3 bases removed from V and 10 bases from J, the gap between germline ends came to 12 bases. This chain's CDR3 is CASSFGRAVELFF. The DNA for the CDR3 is TGTGCCAGCAGTTTTGGCAGGGCGGTGGAGCTGTTTTTT.

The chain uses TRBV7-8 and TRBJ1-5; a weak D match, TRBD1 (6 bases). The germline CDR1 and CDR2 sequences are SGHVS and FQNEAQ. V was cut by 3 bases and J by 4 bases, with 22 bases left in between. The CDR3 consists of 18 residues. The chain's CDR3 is CASSFALIRAGVNQPQHF. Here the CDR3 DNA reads TGTGCCAGCAGCTTTGCCCTGATTCGAGCAGGGGTAAATCAGCCCCAGCATTTT.

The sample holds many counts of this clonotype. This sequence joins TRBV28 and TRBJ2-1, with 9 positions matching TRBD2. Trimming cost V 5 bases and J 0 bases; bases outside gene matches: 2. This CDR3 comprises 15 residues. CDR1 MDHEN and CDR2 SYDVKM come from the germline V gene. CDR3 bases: TGTGCCAGCAGTCGAGCGGGGGGCTCCTACAATGAGCAGTTCTTC. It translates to CASSRAGGSYNEQFF.

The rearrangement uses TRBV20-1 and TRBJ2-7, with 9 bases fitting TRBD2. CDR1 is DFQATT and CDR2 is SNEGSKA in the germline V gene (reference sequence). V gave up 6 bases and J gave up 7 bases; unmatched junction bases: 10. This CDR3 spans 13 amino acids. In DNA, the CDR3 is TGCAGTGCAGGGGTGACTAGCGGAAGTGAGCAGTACTTC. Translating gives CSAGVTSGSEQYF.

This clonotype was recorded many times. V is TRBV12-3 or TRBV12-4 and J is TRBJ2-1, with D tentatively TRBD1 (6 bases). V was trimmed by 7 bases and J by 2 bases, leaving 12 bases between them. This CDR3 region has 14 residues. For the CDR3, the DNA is TGTGCCAGCAACCCGACAGGAACCTACAATGAGCAGTTCTTC. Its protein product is CASNPTGTYNEQFF.